This TCR beta chain was sequenced during a study of T-cell memory formation after mild COVID-19. This CDR3 is built from 13 residues. Between the trimmed V and J ends, which lost 3 bases and 3 bases, there was a span of 7 bases. Looked up from germline, CDR1 is KGHDR and CDR2 is SFDVKD. Each CDR3 protein is one row after TCRdb ran MiXCR on the 5' RACE reads. The sample shows a few hundred thousand distinct CDR3 sequences, roughly 24% of them seen only once. The V gene is TRBV24-1, the J gene TRBJ1-2; unclear D gene. The origin of this receptor is an adult woman who had mild COVID-19 (a few samples of this study predate the infection). Cell type and time point are not known. The sample taken for sequencing was PBMCs or a T cell subset sorted from them (not recorded which). CDR3 region: CATSDPDDYGYTF. Written as DNA, the CDR3 is TGTGCCACCAGTGATCCGGACGACTATGGCTACACCTTC.